This T cell receptor (beta chain) comes out of a study of T-cell reconstitution after alpha-beta-depleted transplantation in children. General study results and limits: Roughly two months post-transplant, alpha-beta T cells reportedly originated from several hundred graft clones that had expanded. Hyperexpanded clones declined; after one year, newly produced T cells mostly supplied diversity.

A library of TCRbeta sequences, prepared with unique molecular identifiers, was generated. In TCRdb, the PCR reads were re-called with MiXCR into one record per CDR3 protein. Of 700,000 or so distinct CDR3 sequences in the sample, over 10% were seen once. The CDR3 has 15 residues. Germline V gene sequence: CDR1 GTSNPN, CDR2 SVGIG (reference sequence). Unmatched junction bases numbered 10, after V lost 2 bases and J lost 5 bases. This clonotype was seen a handful of times. Its antigen is still unknown. The V gene is TRBV30, the J gene TRBJ2-7, with TRBD1 matching 9 bases. Sequenced here: PBMCs, sampled before TCRalphabeta/CD19-depleted stem cell transplant. The clonotype comes from a girl aged 2-10 years with congenital amegakaryocytic thrombocytopenia, due to receive a stem cell transplant. The CDR3 sequence: CAWSYGPGQGHEQYF. The CDR3 nucleotides are TGTGCCTGGAGTTATGGTCCGGGACAGGGTCACGAGCAGTACTTC.